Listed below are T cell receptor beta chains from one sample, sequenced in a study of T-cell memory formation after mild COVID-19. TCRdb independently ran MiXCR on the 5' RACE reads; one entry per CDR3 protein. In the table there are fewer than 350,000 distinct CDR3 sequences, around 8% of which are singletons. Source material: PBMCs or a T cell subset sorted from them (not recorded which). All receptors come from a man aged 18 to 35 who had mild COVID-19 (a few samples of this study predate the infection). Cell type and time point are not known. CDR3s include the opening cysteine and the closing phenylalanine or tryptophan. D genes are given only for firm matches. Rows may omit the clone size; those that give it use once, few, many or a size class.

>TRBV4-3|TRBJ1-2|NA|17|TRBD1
TGCGCCAGCAGCCAAGATTTTGGGGACAGGGTGGGCTATGGCTACACCTTC
CASSQDFGDRVGYGYTF
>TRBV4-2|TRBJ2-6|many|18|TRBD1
TGTGCCAGCAGACACTTTGTACAGGGGCCTCCAGGGGCCAACGTCCTGACTTTC
CASRHFVQGPPGANVLTF
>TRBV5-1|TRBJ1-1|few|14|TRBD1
TGCGCCAGCAGCAAAATAACAGGGGACACTGAAGCTTTCTTT
CASSKITGDTEAFF
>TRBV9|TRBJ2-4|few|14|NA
TGTGCCAGCAGCGTTAGAGACAGTAAAAACATTCAGTACTTC
CASSVRDSKNIQYF
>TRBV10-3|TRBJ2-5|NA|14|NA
TGTGCCATCAGAAGGATTGGACGGAAAGAGACCCAGTACTTC
CAIRRIGRKETQYF
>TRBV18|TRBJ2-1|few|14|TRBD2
TGTGCCAGCTCACCCCCCGGGACTATCGGTGAGCAGTTCTTC
CASSPPGTIGEQFF
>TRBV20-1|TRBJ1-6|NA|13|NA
TGCAGTGCTATTCCAGGAGGTGTGAAACCCCTCCACTTT
CSAIPGGVKPLHF
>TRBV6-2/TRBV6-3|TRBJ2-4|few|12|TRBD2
TGTGCCAGCAGTTCGGGAGGCCCCCTTCAGTACTTC
CASSSGGPLQYF
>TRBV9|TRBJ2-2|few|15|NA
TGTGCCAGCAGCCCCCAGGGGGGGAGTAGCGGGGAGCTGTTTTTT
CASSPQGGSSGELFF
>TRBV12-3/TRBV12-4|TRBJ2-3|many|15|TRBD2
TGTGCCAGCAGTTTGGGCGGGGGGGTTTCGGATACGCAGTATTTT
CASSLGGGVSDTQYF
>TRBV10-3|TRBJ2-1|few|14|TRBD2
TGTGCAATAGGGGCTAGCGGGGGCCTCCAGGAGCAGTTCTTC
CAIGASGGLQEQFF
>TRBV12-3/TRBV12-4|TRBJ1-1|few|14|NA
TGTGCCAGCAGTTTGGGGGTTGGGGACACTGAAGCTTTCTTT
CASSLGVGDTEAFF
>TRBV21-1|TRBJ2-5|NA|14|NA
TGTGCCAGCAGCAATCCCCGGGACTGGGAGACCCAGTACTTC
CASSNPRDWETQYF
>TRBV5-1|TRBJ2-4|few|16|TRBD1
TGCGCCAGCAGCCCGAGGGGACAGGGTTCCAAAAACATTCAGTACTTC
CASSPRGQGSKNIQYF
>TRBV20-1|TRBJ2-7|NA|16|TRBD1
TGCAGTGCTAGAGAATTGCCGGGACAGGGGGTTTACGAGCAGTACTTC
CSARELPGQGVYEQYF
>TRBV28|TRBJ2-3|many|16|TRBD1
TGTGCCAGCAGTTCCCAGGGACAGGGGGTGCCAGATACGCAGTATTTT
CASSSQGQGVPDTQYF
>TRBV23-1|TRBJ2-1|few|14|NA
TGCGCCAGCAGTCTAGATCGCCTCGGGAATGAGCAGTTCTTC
CASSLDRLGNEQFF
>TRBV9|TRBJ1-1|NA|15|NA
TGTGCCAGCAGCCAGGTTTTTGGGGGGACCACTGAAGCTTTCTTT
CASSQVFGGTTEAFF
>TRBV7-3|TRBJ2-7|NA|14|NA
TGTGCCAGCAGCTCCCAAGGGGGAATCGGAGAGCAGTACTTC
CASSSQGGIGEQYF
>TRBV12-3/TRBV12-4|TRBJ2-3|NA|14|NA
TGTGCTAATGGACATGTGGGGATCACAGATACGCAGTATTTT
CANGHVGITDTQYF
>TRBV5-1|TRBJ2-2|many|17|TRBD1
TGCGCCAGCAGCCCTCACCGGGACAGGGGTTTCACCGGGGAGCTGTTTTTT
CASSPHRDRGFTGELFF
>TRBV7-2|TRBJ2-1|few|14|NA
TGTGCCAGCAGCTTAGGGGGGCAAAACAATGAGCAGTTCTTC
CASSLGGQNNEQFF
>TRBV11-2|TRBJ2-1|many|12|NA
TGTGCCAGCAGCTTAGAAGGCCCCTGGGTGTTCTTC
CASSLEGPWVFF
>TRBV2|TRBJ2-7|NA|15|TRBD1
TGTGCCAGCAGTGAACGCCAGGGACAGTACTACGAGCAGTACTTC
CASSERQGQYYEQYF
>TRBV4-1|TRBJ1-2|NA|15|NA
TGCGCCAGCAGCCAACTTCAGGGACGGATCTATGGCTACACCTTC
CASSQLQGRIYGYTF